The 23 T cell receptor beta chains below were found in one sample sequenced in a study of vaccination effects on CD4 cells after COVID-19. Antigens for these TCRs are unknown. Culture proceeded for nine to eleven days, and CD4+ T cells were then isolated. Each person got two doses of an mRNA SARS-CoV-2 vaccine, BNT162b2 or mRNA-1273. Libraries were prepared by immunoSEQ multiplex PCR; TCRdb keeps only in-frame clonotypes and omits some of them. The sample lists about 45,000 clones; more than 65% were seen once. The sample in question was CD4+ T cells from PBMCs cultured without peptide, obtained after COVID-19 vaccination. The receptors come from a human donor who received a COVID-19 vaccine.

This clone was counted a few times. The genes are TRBV15 and TRBJ1-2; 7 positions agree with TRBD1. The CDR3 is 15 amino acids. CDR1 and CDR2 (germline): LNHNV, YYDKDF (reference sequence). V was clipped by 5 bases and J by 7 bases; unmatched bases: 13. CDR3 sequence: CATSPQRQGSAGYTF. CDR3 DNA: TGTGCCACCAGCCCCCAGAGACAGGGTTCGGCTGGCTACACCTTC. The whole variable domain, remainder taken from reference TRBV15 and TRBJ1-2, is DAMVIQNPRYQVTQFGKPVTLSCSQTLNHNVMYWYQQKSSQAPKLLFHYYDKDFNNEADTPDNFQSRRPNTSFCFLDIRSPGLGDTAMYLCATSPQRQGSAGYTFGSGTRLTVV.

This clone was observed a single time. The rearrangement links TRBV3-1 (or the pseudogene TRBV3-2) to TRBJ2-1; TRBD1 is a possible D gene (5 bases). Germline values: CDR1 LGHDT, CDR2 YNNKEL (reference sequence). This CDR3 spans 15 amino acids. V lost 6 bases to trimming and J lost 0 bases, with 12 bases between them. DNA for the CDR3: TGTGCCAGCAGTTTGACAGATAGCTCCTACAATGAGCAGTTCTTC. This translates into CASSLTDSSYNEQFF.

J is TRBJ2-5 and V is TRBV19; maybe TRBD1 (6 bases). The V gene's germline CDR1 is LNHDA and CDR2 SQIVND (reference sequence). CDR3 size: 15 residues. V shed 3 bases and J shed 3 bases, with 14 bases lying between them. CDR3 sequence reads: CASSITGRREETQYF. For the CDR3, the DNA is TGTGCCAGTAGTATCACAGGGCGAAGAGAAGAGACCCAGTACTTC.

This chain uses TRBV5-1 with TRBJ2-1; D may be TRBD2 (5 bases). The germline gives CDR1 SGHRS, CDR2 YFSETQ. This CDR3 has 14 residues. With 1 base removed from V and 8 bases from J, the gap between germline ends came to 13 bases. The CDR3 DNA follows: TGCGCCAGCAGCTTGCCCACTAGGTACGATGAGCAGTTCTTC. Encoded protein: CASSLPTRYDEQFF.

This sequence joins TRBV6-5 and TRBJ1-3, with D maybe TRBD1 (6 bases). The length of the CDR3 is 15 residues. In germline, CDR1 is MNHEY, CDR2 SVGAGI. Trimming took 0 bases from V and 3 from J, leaving 9 bases between them. The CDR3 DNA is TGTGCCAGCAGTTACTCCAGGGGAGGTGGAAACACCATATATTTT. Encoded protein: CASSYSRGGGNTIYF.

This chain connects TRBV14 to TRBJ2-5; D gene unclear. Germline assignment: CDR1 SGHDN and CDR2 FVKESK. This CDR3 contains 12 residues. V lost 1 base to trimming and J lost 5 bases, with 5 bases between them. CDR3 coding DNA: TGTGCCAGCAGCCAAGTATTGGAGACCCAGTACTTC. Translated, it gives CASSQVLETQYF.

This clone has only a few counts. The chain has TRBV10-2 and TRBJ2-5; D not certain. The CDR3 extends over 13 amino acids. V dropped 8 bases and J dropped 5 bases, with 15 bases sitting between them. The V gene's germline CDR1 is WSHSY and CDR2 SAAADI. The DNA of the CDR3 is TGCGCCAGCTCTCTCTCCACATGGGAGACCCAGTACTTC. This translates into CASSLSTWETQYF.

The V call is TRBV19, the J call TRBJ1-2, with D possibly TRBD1 on 5 matching bases. Trimming removed 1 base from V and 3 bases from J, with 9 bases in between. Germline V CDR1 and CDR2: LNHDA, SQIVND (reference sequence). This CDR3 comprises 14 residues. CDR3 coding DNA: TGTGCCAGTAGTATAGCAAGGGGATACTATGGCTACACCTTC. The encoded protein is CASSIARGYYGYTF.

The chain carries TRBV12-5 and TRBJ2-3; D might be TRBD2 (6 bases). Deletions cut 1 base from V and 8 bases from J, with 13 bases between. This CDR3 is built from 14 residues. Germline CDR1 reads LGHNT; CDR2 reads FRNRAP. For the CDR3, the DNA is TGTGCTAGTGGTTTGGGGCGGGAAGAGGCTACGCAGTATTTT. The encoded protein is CASGLGREEATQYF.

The chain couples TRBV4-1 to TRBJ1-2; perhaps TRBD1 as D (6 bases). The CDR3 spans 13 residues. V lost 2 bases and J lost 4, with 8 bases in between. From germline, CDR1 is MGHRA and CDR2 YSYEKL. The CDR3 region has the DNA TGCGCCAGCAGCCAAATGGACAGCTATGGCTACACCTTC. This encodes CASSQMDSYGYTF.

The J gene is TRBJ1-2, the V gene TRBV10-3; 8 positions match TRBD1. The CDR3 runs to 12 residues. V shed 10 bases and J 5 bases; nucleotides not matched to a gene: 6. Looked up from germline, CDR1 is ENHRY and CDR2 is SYGVKD. CDR3 amino acids: CATVDRDYGYTF. DNA for the CDR3: TGTGCCACCGTGGACAGGGATTATGGCTACACCTTC.

The rearrangement joins TRBV5-1 to TRBJ1-2, with TRBD1 identical over 7 bases. The germline V gene encodes CDR1 SGHRS and CDR2 YFSETQ. This CDR3 contains 14 residues. The trim removed 0 bases at V and 8 bases at J, leaving 7 bases unmatched. The CDR3 nucleotides read TGCGCCAGCAGCTTGGGGGTAGGGGGCGCCGGCTACACCTTC. Protein product: CASSLGVGGAGYTF. The whole variable domain, remainder taken from reference TRBV5-1 and TRBJ1-2, is KAGVTQTPRYLIKTRGQQVTLSCSPISGHRSVSWYQQTPGQGLQFLFEYFSETQRNKGNFPGRFSGRQFSNSRSEMNVSTLELGDSALYLCASSLGVGGAGYTFGSGTRLTVV.

In its sample, this clone was seen a few times. This sequence joins TRBV2 and TRBJ1-3, with D unclear. V was pared by 6 bases and J by 0 bases, with 12 bases between. CDR3 size: 15 residues. CDR1 and CDR2 (germline): SNHLY, FYNNEI. The CDR3 bases are TGTGCCAGCAGCCCTGGACGGTACTCTGGAAACACCATATATTTT. Its translation is CASSPGRYSGNTIYF. Complete variable domain (other parts from reference TRBV2 and TRBJ1-3): EPEVTQTPSHQVTQMGQEVILRCVPISNHLYFYWYRQILGQKVEFLVSFYNNEISEKSEIFDDQFSVERPDGSNFTLKIRSTKLEDSAMYFCASSPGRYSGNTIYFGEGSWLTVV.

This chain connects TRBV7-2 to TRBJ1-4; D gene ambiguous. V gave up 3 bases and J gave up 3 bases, with 11 bases separating them. CDR3 size: 15 residues. CDR1 and CDR2 (germline): SGHTA, FQGNSA. The CDR3 coding sequence is TGTGCCAGCAGCTTGGGAGGGTTATCTAATGAAAAACTGTTTTTT. This codes for CASSLGGLSNEKLFF.

V is TRBV19 and J is TRBJ2-7; weak D call: TRBD2 (6 bases). The CDR3 totals 15 residues. Germline lookup yields CDR1 LNHDA and CDR2 SQIVND (reference sequence). With 3 bases removed from V and 2 bases from J, the gap between germline ends came to 14 bases. The CDR3 region has the DNA TGTGCCAGTAGTATGGAGGGGCTTAGGCCCTACGAGCAGTACTTC. Residues: CASSMEGLRPYEQYF.

CDR3 bases: TGTGCCACCAGTGACCCGGGACAGGGTTTAGATGAGCAGTTCTTC. It specifies CATSDPGQGLDEQFF. The rearrangement joins TRBV24-1 to TRBJ2-1, with 9 bases fitting TRBD1. V shed 4 bases, J shed 8 bases, and the junction held 8 bases outside the gene matches. This CDR3 contains 15 residues. From germline, CDR1 is KGHDR and CDR2 SFDVKD.

There are a few counts of this clone. The chain joins TRBV6-5 to TRBJ1-6, with D unresolved. The CDR3 runs to 14 residues. Germline V gene lookup returns CDR1 MNHEY and CDR2 SVGAGI. The V end lost 6 bases, the J end lost 4 bases, and 10 bases lay between the germline ends. This CDR3 is CASSPIYYNSPLHF. The DNA of the CDR3 is TGTGCCAGCAGCCCCATCTATTATAATTCACCCCTCCACTTT.

For the CDR3, the DNA is TGTGCCAGCAGTAAGGGGACCGTGGACTACGAGCAGTACTTC. Residues: CASSKGTVDYEQYF. The V gene is TRBV6-6, the J gene TRBJ2-7; D is possibly TRBD1 or TRBD2 (5 bases each). The CDR3 runs to 14 residues. Trimming cost V 5 bases and J 3 bases, with 14 bases left between them. The germline V gene encodes CDR1 MNHNY and CDR2 SVGAGI (reference sequence).

This chain connects TRBV7-9 to TRBJ2-1, with 7 bases that match TRBD1. Germline CDR1 and CDR2: SEHNR and FQNEAQ (reference sequence). This CDR3 has 15 residues. V trimming: 1 base; J trimming: 7 bases; junction bases outside the gene matches: 7. CDR3 protein: CASSLDRGHRNEQFF. DNA for the CDR3: TGTGCCAGCAGCTTAGACAGGGGACACAGGAATGAGCAGTTCTTC.

The chain couples TRBV11-2 to TRBJ2-3; 10 bases align to TRBD2. CDR3 length: 16 amino acids. The V gene end was trimmed by 2 bases and the J gene end by 3 bases; junction bases not matched to a gene: 5. CDR1 and CDR2 from the germline V gene are SGHAT and FQNNGV. The CDR3: CASSLRRLAGTDTQYF. DNA of the CDR3: TGTGCCAGCAGCTTAAGGAGACTAGCGGGTACAGATACGCAGTATTTT.

V and J are TRBV5-4 and TRBJ2-7; D possibly corresponds to TRBD2 (5 bases). The V end was cut by 2 bases, the J end by 6 bases, with 15 bases between. Germline lookup yields CDR1 SGHNT and CDR2 YYREEE (reference sequence). The CDR3 contains 14 residues. For the CDR3, the DNA is TGTGCCAGCAGCTTCTGGGGTGGAGGTCGCGAGCAGTACTTC. Translated: CASSFWGGGREQYF.

The gene calls are TRBV10-1 and TRBJ1-2; TRBD1 matches at 9 bases. J lost 6 bases, V lost 2 bases, and 4 bases had no gene match. This CDR3 is built from 14 residues. Germline CDR1 is WNHNN and CDR2 is SYGVQD (reference sequence). The CDR3 spells CASSETGGVNGYTF. CDR3 sequence (DNA): TGCGCCAGCAGTGAGACAGGGGGCGTCAATGGCTACACCTTC.

The V gene is TRBV7-6, the J gene TRBJ1-6, with D unresolved. Per germline, CDR1 SGHVS and CDR2 FNYEAQ. Trimming removed 5 bases from V and 7 bases from J, with 9 bases in between. The CDR3 is 13 residues long. CDR3 sequence (DNA): TGTGCCAGCAGCCCACAAGGGAATTCACCCCTCCACTTT. Its translation: CASSPQGNSPLHF.